Presented here are 3 T cell receptor beta chains from one specimen sequenced in a study of cytomegalovirus exposure and HLA in healthy donors. Vbeta (60) and Jbeta (13) primers were used in the PCR. Sequenced by immunoSEQ multiplex PCR; TCRdb stores in-frame clones only, minus some. This table has 110,000 or so clones, under 90% appearing once. The sequencing input was PBMCs. The origin of the receptors is a woman aged 18-29 years in good health and CMV-seronegative.

The chain links TRBV6-5 to TRBJ1-4; D gene ambiguous. Trimming left V 0 bases short and J 8 bases short, with 13 bases between. CDR3 size: 15 residues. Looked up from germline, CDR1 is MNHEY and CDR2 is SVGAGI. CDR3 in DNA: TGTGCCAGCAGTTACTCGGGAGGGCCTTTGGAAAAACTGTTTTTT. Protein product: CASSYSGGPLEKLFF.

The chain is built from TRBV5-4 and TRBJ2-7; D is perhaps TRBD2 (6 bases). This CDR3 is 15 amino acids long. CDR1 is SGHNT, CDR2 YYREEE, per germline (reference sequence). V lost 0 bases, J lost 1 base, and 11 bases lay in between. The CDR3 spells CASSLDRDFSYEQYV. The CDR3, as DNA: TGTGCCAGCAGCTTGGACCGGGACTTTTCCTACGAGCAGTACGTC.

The chain employs TRBV28 and TRBJ2-7, with TRBD1 as a possible D gene (6 bases). CDR1 and CDR2 (germline): MDHEN, SYDVKM. V lost 5 bases to trimming and J lost 7 bases, with 21 bases between them. The CDR3 loop spans 15 amino acids. The CDR3, as DNA: TGTGCCAGCAGTCTGGGGGCCGGGACACCCCTAGAGCAGTACTTC. Its protein is CASSLGAGTPLEQYF.